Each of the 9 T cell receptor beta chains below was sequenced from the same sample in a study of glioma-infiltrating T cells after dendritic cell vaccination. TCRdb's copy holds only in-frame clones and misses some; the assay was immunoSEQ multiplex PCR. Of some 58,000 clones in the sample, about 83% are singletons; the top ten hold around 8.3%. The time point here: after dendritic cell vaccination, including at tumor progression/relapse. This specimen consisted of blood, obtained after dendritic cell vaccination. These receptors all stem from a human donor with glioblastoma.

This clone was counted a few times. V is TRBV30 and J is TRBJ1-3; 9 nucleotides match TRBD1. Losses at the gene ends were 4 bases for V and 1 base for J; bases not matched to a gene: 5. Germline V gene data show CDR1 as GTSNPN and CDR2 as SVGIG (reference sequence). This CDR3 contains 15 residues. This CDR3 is CAWKDRGFSGNTIYF. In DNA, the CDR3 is TGTGCCTGGAAGGACAGGGGTTTTTCTGGAAACACCATATATTTT. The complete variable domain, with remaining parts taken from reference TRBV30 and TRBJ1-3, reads SQTIHQWPATLVQPVGSPLSLECTVEGTSNPNLYWYRQAAGRGLQLLFYSVGIGQISSEVPQNLSASRPQDRQFILSSKKLLLSDSGFYLCAWKDRGFSGNTIYFGEGSWLTVV.

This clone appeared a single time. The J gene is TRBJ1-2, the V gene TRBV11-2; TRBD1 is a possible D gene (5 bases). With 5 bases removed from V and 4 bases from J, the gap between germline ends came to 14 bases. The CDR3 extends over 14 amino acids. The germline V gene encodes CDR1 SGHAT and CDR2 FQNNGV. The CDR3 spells CASSEQQASYGYTF. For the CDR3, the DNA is TGTGCCAGCAGCGAACAACAGGCCAGCTATGGCTACACCTTC. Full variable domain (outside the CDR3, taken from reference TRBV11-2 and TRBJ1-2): EAGVAQSPRYKIIEKRQSVAFWCNPISGHATLYWYQQILGQGPKLLIQFQNNGVVDDSQLPKDRFSAERLKGVDSTLKIQPAKLEDSAVYLCASSEQQASYGYTFGSGTRLTVV.

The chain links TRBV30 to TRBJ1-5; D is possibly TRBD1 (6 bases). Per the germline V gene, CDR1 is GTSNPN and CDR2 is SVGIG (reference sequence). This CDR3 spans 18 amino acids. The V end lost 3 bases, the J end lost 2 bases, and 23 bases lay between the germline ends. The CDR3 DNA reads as TGTGCCTGGAGGCCCCAGGGGCTCCAGGGGATGGGCAATCAGCCCCAGCATTTT. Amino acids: CAWRPQGLQGMGNQPQHF.

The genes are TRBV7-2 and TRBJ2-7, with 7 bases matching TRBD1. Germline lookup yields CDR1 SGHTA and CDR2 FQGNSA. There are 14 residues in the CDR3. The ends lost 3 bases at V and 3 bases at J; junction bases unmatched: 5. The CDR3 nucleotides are TGTGCCAGCAGCTTGCCGGCAGGGGGCTACGAGCAGTACTTC. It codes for CASSLPAGGYEQYF. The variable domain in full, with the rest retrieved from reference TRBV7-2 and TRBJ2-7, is GAGVSQSPSNKVTEKGKDVELRCDPISGHTALYWYRQSLGQGLEFLIYFQGNSAPDKSGLPSDRFSAERTGGSVSTLTIQRTQQEDSAVYLCASSLPAGGYEQYFGPGTRLTVT.

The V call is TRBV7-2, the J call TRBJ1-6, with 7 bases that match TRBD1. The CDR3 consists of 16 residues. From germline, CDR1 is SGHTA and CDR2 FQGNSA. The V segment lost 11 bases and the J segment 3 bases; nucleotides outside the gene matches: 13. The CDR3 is CASSTPGQIYNSPLHF. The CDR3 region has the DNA TGTGCCTCCTCGACACCGGGACAGATCTATAATTCACCCCTCCACTTT.

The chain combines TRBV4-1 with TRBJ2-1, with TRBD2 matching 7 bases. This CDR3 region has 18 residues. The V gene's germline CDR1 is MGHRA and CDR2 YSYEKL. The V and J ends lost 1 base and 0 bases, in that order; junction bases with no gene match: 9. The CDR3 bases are TGCGCCAGCAGCCAAGGGTGGGCGCGGGGGTCCTCCTACAATGAGCAGTTCTTC. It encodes CASSQGWARGSSYNEQFF.

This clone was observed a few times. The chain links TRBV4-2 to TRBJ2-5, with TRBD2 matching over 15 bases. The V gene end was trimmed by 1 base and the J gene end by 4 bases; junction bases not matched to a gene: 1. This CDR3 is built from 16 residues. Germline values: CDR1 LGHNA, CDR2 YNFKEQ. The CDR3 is CASSQGTSGGAETQYF. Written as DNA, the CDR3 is TGTGCCAGCAGCCAAGGGACTAGCGGGGGGGCAGAGACCCAGTACTTC.

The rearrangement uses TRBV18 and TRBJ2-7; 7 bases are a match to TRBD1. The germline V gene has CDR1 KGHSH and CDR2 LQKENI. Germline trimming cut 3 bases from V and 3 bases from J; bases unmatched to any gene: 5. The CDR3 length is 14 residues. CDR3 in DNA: TGTGCCAGCTCACCGAGGACAGGAGACTACGAGCAGTACTTC. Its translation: CASSPRTGDYEQYF.

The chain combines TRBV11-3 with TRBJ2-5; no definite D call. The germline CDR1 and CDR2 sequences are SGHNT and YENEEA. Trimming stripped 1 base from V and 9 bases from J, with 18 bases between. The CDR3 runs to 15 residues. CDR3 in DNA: TGTGCCAGCAGCTTAGGTTTGGCGGCGGATGAGGCCCAGTACTTC. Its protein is CASSLGLAADEAQYF. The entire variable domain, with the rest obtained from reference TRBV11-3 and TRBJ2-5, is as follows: EAGVVQSPRYKIIEKKQPVAFWCNPISGHNTLYWYLQNLGQGPELLIRYENEEAVDDSQLPKDRFSAERLKGVDSTLKIQPAELGDSAVYLCASSLGLAADEAQYFGPGTRLLVL.